This T cell receptor (beta chain) is drawn from a study of control samples from healthy donors and cancer patients. Generated by immunoSEQ multiplex PCR, the TCRdb table keeps only in-frame clones and is missing some. Of tens of thousands of clones listed, about nine tenths are singletons. The sample consisted of PBMCs. The sequence was obtained from a man in his forties or fifties with colorectal cancer.

The CDR3 nucleotides are TGTGCCAGCAGCCCCGGGGGCGTTCAAGGGAGAAACATTCAGTACTTC. Its protein product is CASSPGGVQGRNIQYF. V is TRBV7-8 and J is TRBJ2-4; perhaps D is TRBD1 or TRBD2 (6 bases each). The CDR3 is made up of 16 amino acids. Germline V gene lookup returns CDR1 SGHVS and CDR2 FQNEAQ. Between the trimmed V and J ends, which lost 5 bases and 6 bases, there was a span of 20 bases.